The rows below give T cell receptor beta chains drawn from one sample of a study of shared clonotypes between healthy human individuals. Assay used: immunoSEQ multiplex PCR; TCRdb lists only in-frame clones, some missing. The sample lists 2 million to 2.5 million clones, approximately 94% seen once, with around 0.13% in the top ten. Sequenced sample: naive CD4+ T cells sorted from blood. Receptors originate from a man aged 18-30 years in good health. Each CDR3 is given without its conserved first and last residue. The order of the fields is V gene, J gene, CDR3 protein.

TRBV9,TRBJ2-5,ASSHSASGGGEQETQY
TRBV6-5,TRBJ2-5,ASSYSLGQETQY
TRBV6-5,TRBJ2-1,ASRTLQDEQF
TRBV28,TRBJ2-7,ASSPTKQYRLEQY
TRBV5-6,TRBJ1-6,ASSVAKGIYNSPLH
TRBV30,TRBJ2-4,AREGTGANIQY
TRBV6-1,TRBJ2-7,ASSEVGGSSYEQY
TRBV6-5,TRBJ1-1,ASRDKNTEAF
TRBV25-1,TRBJ1-3,ATVGLGKNTIY
TRBV6-5,TRBJ2-5,ASRFIDQETQY
TRBV5-6,TRBJ1-6,ASRAGRADSPLH
TRBV28,TRBJ1-5,ASRDIPGQGGYSNQPQH
TRBV5-1,TRBJ1-5,ASSPGANQPQH
TRBV9,TRBJ2-3,ASSVTPGLAVPGDTQY
TRBV7-8,TRBJ2-5,ASSPVAAETQY
TRBV5-6,TRBJ1-2,ASSLDGTSNYGYT
TRBV6-6,TRBJ2-7,ASSWGASEQY
TRBV5-1,TRBJ2-3,ASSSGTRVPDTQY
TRBV5-1,TRBJ2-1,ASSLELAGYNEQF
TRBV30,TRBJ2-2,AWSGGDTGELF
TRBV4-1,TRBJ1-5,ASSQEGHNSNQPQH
TRBV7-7,TRBJ2-5,ASSLGLAGSQETQY